A few counts support the clone carrying this T cell receptor beta chain. Its antigen is as yet unknown. The data stem from a study of T-cell memory formation after mild COVID-19. Study-level background: Each donor largely had its own TCR clusters.

Via MiXCR, TCRdb re-called the 5' RACE reads, giving one row per CDR3 protein. This table has a few hundred thousand distinct CDR3 sequences, around a tenth appearing once. Study outcomes and limitations: Memory cells collected pre-infection included some clones that later responded, suggesting cross-reactive memory joined. CD4+ contracting clones lay mainly in CM and EM, CD8+ ones in EMRA. Clones that contracted from day 15 to 85 had balanced CD4/CD8; later expanders were CD4+ biased.

The ends were cut back, 0 bases at V and 4 bases at J, with 13 bases in the middle. The CDR3 loop spans 15 amino acids. Germline V gene lookup returns CDR1 SGHDT and CDR2 YYEEEE. The specimen sequenced was PBMCs or a T cell subset sorted from them (not recorded which). This TCR came from a man aged 18 to 29 who had mild COVID-19 (a few samples of this study predate the infection). Cell type and time point are not known. The V and J genes are TRBV5-6 and TRBJ1-2; a possible D gene is TRBD1 (6 bases). CDR3 sequence reads: CASSLERGRIYGYTF. CDR3 nucleotide sequence: TGTGCCAGCAGCTTGGAACGGGGGCGTATCTATGGCTACACCTTC. The variable domain in full, with the rest retrieved from reference TRBV5-6 and TRBJ1-2, is DAGVTQSPTHLIKTRGQQVTLRCSPKSGHDTVSWYQQALGQGPQFIFQYYEEEERQRGNFPDRFSGHQFPNYSSELNVNALLLGDSALYLCASSLERGRIYGYTFGSGTRLTVV.